What follows is one TCR beta chain and its context. Its antigen is not identified. The protocol was immunoSEQ multiplex PCR, while the TCRdb copy is restricted to in-frame clones and leaves out a portion. The repertoire holds more than 20,000 clones, with roughly three quarters as singletons. The data were obtained in a study of vaccination effects on CD4 cells after COVID-19. Looking at the study overall: The participants, recipients of two vaccine doses, got either BNT162b2 or mRNA-1273. The study, taken as a whole, reports: Vaccine- and infection-induced clones showed marked clonal contraction late following vaccination.

Sequencing was preceded by expansion of antigen-specific CD4+ T cells with viral peptide pools in the ViraFEST assay. Subsequent to a culture period of under twelve days, CD4+ T cells were isolated. No vaccinee had earlier SARS-CoV-2 infection, and nucleocapsid antibodies were negative. In culture with roughly 10 IU/ml IL-2 and around 10 ug/ml peptides, PBMC were grown at 1.5 million to 2 million per well. A half-medium replacement with IL-2 medium was carried out on days 3 and 7. The sequence derives from a human donor who received a COVID-19 vaccine. The source material was CD4+ T cells from PBMCs cultured with HCoV-NL63 spike peptides, sampled before COVID-19 vaccination.

The CDR3 DNA reads as TGTGCCAGCAGCTTAGATCTCGGTAGCGGCTACGAGCAGTACTTC. Protein: CASSLDLGSGYEQYF. The chain joins TRBV7-2 to TRBJ2-7, with a weak D call TRBD2 (6 bases). Germline CDR1 SGHTA, CDR2 FQGNSA. The V gene lost 1 base and the J gene lost 3 bases, with 13 bases spanning the gap. CDR3 length equals 15 residues.